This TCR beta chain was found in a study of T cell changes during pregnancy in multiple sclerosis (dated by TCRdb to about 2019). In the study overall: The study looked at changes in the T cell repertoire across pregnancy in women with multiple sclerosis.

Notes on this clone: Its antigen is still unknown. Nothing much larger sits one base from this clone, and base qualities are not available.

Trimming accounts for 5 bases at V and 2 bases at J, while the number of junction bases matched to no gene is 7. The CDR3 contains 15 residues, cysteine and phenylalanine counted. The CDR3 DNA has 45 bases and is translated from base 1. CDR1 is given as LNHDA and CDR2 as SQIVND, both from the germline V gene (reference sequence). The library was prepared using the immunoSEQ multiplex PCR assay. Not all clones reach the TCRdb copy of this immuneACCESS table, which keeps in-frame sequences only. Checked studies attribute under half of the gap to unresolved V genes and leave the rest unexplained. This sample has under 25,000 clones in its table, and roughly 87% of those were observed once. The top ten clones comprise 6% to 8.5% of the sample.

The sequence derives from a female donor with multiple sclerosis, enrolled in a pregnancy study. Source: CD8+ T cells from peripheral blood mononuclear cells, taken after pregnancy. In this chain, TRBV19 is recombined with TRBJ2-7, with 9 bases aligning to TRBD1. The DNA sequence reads TGTGCCAGTAGTCTCGGACAGGGGACTACCTACGAGCAGTACTTC. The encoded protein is CASSLGQGTTYEQYF.